This TCR beta chain was sequenced in a study of blood T cell repertoires in COVID-19. Study background: The cDNA or gDNA used as material had been derived from T cells, B-cell-depleted T cells, or PBMCs.

V dropped 3 bases and J dropped 6; count of bases not matched to a gene: 11. From germline, CDR1 is ENHRY and CDR2 SYGVKD. The CDR3 spans 18 residues. Source study methods: Reference gene primer amplification gave estimated nucleated cell counts. TCRdb's copy holds only in-frame clones and misses some; the assay was immunoSEQ multiplex PCR. V and J calls and clone size are copied from that table; D and trimming were computed from the DNA. The sample lists approximately 12,000 clones; 80% to 90% were seen once. This TCR derives from a human donor in a cohort sampled during active COVID-19. Input material: peripheral blood. The V gene is TRBV10-3, the J gene TRBJ2-3, with TRBD2 matching 14 bases. CDR3 loop: CAISEQTSGGAIGDTQYF. The CDR3 nucleotides are TGTGCCATCAGTGAACAGACTAGCGGGGGGGCCATCGGGGATACGCAGTATTTT.